The next 22 T cell receptor beta chains were all read from a single sample in a study of blood T cell repertoires in COVID-19. The table came from immunoSEQ multiplex PCR; TCRdb's copy has only in-frame clones and leaves some out. This table has fewer than 200,000 clones, around 78% appearing once. Sequences were obtained from PBMCs or T cells enriched from blood (not recorded which). The receptors derive from a woman in her forties or fifties who had recovered from COVID-19.

J is TRBJ2-3 and V is TRBV3-1 (or the pseudogene TRBV3-2), with 9 bases identical to TRBD2. The CDR3 is 20 residues long. V trimming: 3 bases; J trimming: 0 bases; junction bases outside the gene matches: 16. Germline V CDR1 and CDR2: LGHDT, YNNKEL (reference sequence). CDR3 bases: TGTGCCAGCAGCCATAGGTCAGGAGTAGCGGGGGAATCTAGCACAGATACGCAGTATTTT. Translating it yields CASSHRSGVAGESSTDTQYF.

The rearrangement links TRBV11-2 to TRBJ2-7; 7 nucleotides agree with TRBD1. Germline V gives CDR1 SGHAT, CDR2 FQNNGV. The CDR3 has 13 amino acids. With 5 bases clipped from V and 3 bases from J, the junction kept 4 bases outside the gene matches. The CDR3, as DNA: TGTGCCAGCAGCCCAACAGGGGACTACGAGCAGTACGTC. Its protein product is CASSPTGDYEQYV.

The V call is TRBV3-1 (or the pseudogene TRBV3-2), the J call TRBJ2-4; 7 nucleotides line up with TRBD2. There are 13 residues in the CDR3. Germline lookup yields CDR1 LGHDT and CDR2 YNNKEL (reference sequence). Trimming at V came to 10 bases and at J to 6 bases, leaving 9 bases not matched to a gene. The CDR3 reads CAMTQGGTNIQYF. For the CDR3, the DNA is TGTGCCATGACGCAGGGAGGGACAAACATTCAGTACTTC.

The rearrangement links TRBV6-1 to TRBJ1-2; TRBD1 agrees at 7 bases. This CDR3 is 15 amino acids long. CDR1 and CDR2 from the germline V gene are MNHNS and SASEGT. Trimming cost V 6 bases and J 4 bases; bases outside gene matches: 11. The CDR3 nucleotides read TGTGCCAGCAGCTACGACCCGACAGGGCCCTATGGCTACACCTTC. Translating gives CASSYDPTGPYGYTF.

A word on this clone: Germline and junction disagree at one end, which may indicate a read error. This sequence joins TRBV23-1 and TRBJ2-4; TRBD1 matches 8 bases. TRBV23-1 is an open reading frame, and its role is uncertain. CDR3 size: 12 residues. The CDR3 reads CASSQPQGDVFF. CDR3 DNA: TGCGCCAGCAGTCAACCACAGGGGGATGTTTTCTTC.

The rearrangement links TRBV12-3 or TRBV12-4 to TRBJ1-2, with TRBD1 matching 9 bases. The ends lost 4 bases at V and 8 bases at J; junction bases unmatched: 5. The CDR3 spans 13 residues. DNA of the CDR3: TGTGCCAGCAGTTACCACACAGGGGGCGGCTACACCTTC. This translates into CASSYHTGGGYTF.

This chain joins TRBV7-2 and TRBJ1-6; D not certain. The CDR3 length is 12 residues. The germline gives CDR1 SGHTA, CDR2 FQGNSA. V was cut by 5 bases and J by 7 bases, with 6 bases left in between. The CDR3, as DNA: TGTGCCAGCAGCAATATCAATTCACCCCTCCACTTT. Protein: CASSNINSPLHF.

A few counts support this clone. The V and J genes are TRBV14 and TRBJ1-2; TRBD1 aligns across 11 bases. Germline CDR1 and CDR2: SGHDN and FVKESK. V lost 1 base, J lost 4 bases, and 2 bases stayed unmatched. There are 15 residues in the CDR3. The CDR3 bases are TGTGCCAGCAGCCAAGGGGGACAGGGGGTCTATGGCTACACCTTC. This gives the protein CASSQGGQGVYGYTF.

V gene TRBV19 combines with J gene TRBJ2-5, with 7 bases matching TRBD1. J lost 4 bases, V lost 5 bases, and 7 bases had no gene match. Germline loops: CDR1 LNHDA, CDR2 SQIVND (reference sequence). CDR3 length equals 14 residues. CDR3 coding DNA: TGTGCCAGTAGTGCTATGACAGGGCGAGAGACCCAGTACTTC. Translating gives CASSAMTGRETQYF.

This rearrangement joins TRBV15 to TRBJ1-2, with unresolved D. The CDR3 totals 14 residues. Trimming left V 1 base short and J 5 bases short, with 11 bases between. Germline lookup yields CDR1 LNHNV and CDR2 YYDKDF (reference sequence). In DNA, the CDR3 is TGTGCCACCAGCAGAGGGGAGAGGACGTATGGCTACACCTTC. Translated: CATSRGERTYGYTF.

This chain joins TRBV11-2 and TRBJ1-2; D is undetermined. The ends were cut back, 7 bases at V and 8 bases at J, with 20 bases in the middle. This CDR3 is built from 14 residues. Looked up from germline, CDR1 is SGHAT and CDR2 is FQNNGV. The CDR3 loop is CASTPTGYPGGYTF. The CDR3 DNA follows: TGTGCCAGCACCCCTACGGGATACCCTGGAGGCTACACCTTC.

The rearrangement joins TRBV5-6 to TRBJ1-2; maybe TRBD1 (5 bases). Germline lookup yields CDR1 SGHDT and CDR2 YYEEEE. Between the trimmed V and J ends, which lost 3 bases and 2 bases, there was a span of 14 bases. CDR3 length: 15 amino acids. The CDR3 here is CASSYSQARNYGYTF. The DNA for the CDR3 is TGTGCCAGCAGCTATTCACAGGCTAGGAACTATGGCTACACCTTC.

The CDR3, as DNA: TGTGCCAGCGCCGGACTAGCGGGGACAACCGGGGAGCTGTTTTTT. Its protein product is CASAGLAGTTGELFF. This sequence joins TRBV7-2 and TRBJ2-2, with TRBD2 matching over 12 bases. Germline CDR1 SGHTA, CDR2 FQGNSA. The V segment lost 8 bases and the J segment 5 bases; nucleotides outside the gene matches: 6. This CDR3 is 15 amino acids long.

The V call is TRBV5-1, the J call TRBJ2-5, with a weak D call TRBD1 (5 bases). This CDR3 is 15 amino acids long. V was pared by 4 bases and J by 5 bases, with 18 bases between. Germline V gene data show CDR1 as SGHRS and CDR2 as YFSETQ. The CDR3 nucleotides are TGCGCCAGCAGCCCGCCTAGGGGTGGTGGGGAGACCCAGTACTTC. Translated, it gives CASSPPRGGGETQYF.

Only a few counts were recorded for this clone. The V gene is TRBV11-2, the J gene TRBJ2-2, with D perhaps matching TRBD1 (6 bases). The CDR3 has 15 amino acids. The germline CDR1 and CDR2 sequences are SGHAT and FQNNGV. V dropped 2 bases and J dropped 4 bases, with 11 bases sitting between them. The CDR3 DNA is TGTGCCAGCAGCTTAAGTACAGGGATCACCGGGGAGCTGTTTTTT. Translating gives CASSLSTGITGELFF.

V and J are TRBV6-5 and TRBJ1-1, with D perhaps matching TRBD1 (5 bases). Trimming shortened V by 10 bases and J by 3 bases, and 18 bases separated the two germline ends. Germline CDR1 and CDR2: MNHEY and SVGAGI. The CDR3 runs to 14 residues. CDR3 DNA sequence: TGTGCCATCCGACTGACGGCGGGGCACACTGAAGCTTTCTTT. Amino acid sequence: CAIRLTAGHTEAFF.

The chain recombines TRBV14 with TRBJ2-2, with 7 bases matching TRBD1. Per germline, CDR1 SGHDN and CDR2 FVKESK. This CDR3 has 16 amino acids. Unmatched junction bases numbered 12, after V lost 4 bases and J lost 7 bases. CDR3 sequence: CASSPRPGGKIGELFF. The CDR3, as DNA: TGTGCCAGCAGCCCTCGGCCAGGGGGTAAAATCGGGGAGCTGTTTTTT.

The rearrangement uses TRBV6-7 and TRBJ2-2, with D possibly matching TRBD2 (6 bases). TRBV6-7 is classed as an ORF, of uncertain function. The CDR3 loop spans 15 amino acids. V gave up 4 bases and J gave up 6 bases, with 15 bases separating them. The CDR3 protein is CASSLGLPQPGELFF. For the CDR3, the DNA is TGTGCCAGCAGTTTGGGACTGCCCCAGCCCGGGGAGCTGTTTTTT.

The chain employs TRBV7-6 and TRBJ1-4; the D is unclear. CDR3 length equals 16 residues. The V gene lost 5 bases and the J gene lost 1 base, with 14 bases spanning the gap. The germline gives CDR1 SGHVS, CDR2 FNYEAQ. In DNA, the CDR3 is TGTGCCAGCAGCATACGATCAGGTGGAACTAATGAAAAACTGTTTTTT. Amino acids: CASSIRSGGTNEKLFF.

The chain joins TRBV3-1 (or the pseudogene TRBV3-2) to TRBJ1-2; a possible D gene is TRBD1 (6 bases). V was trimmed by 4 bases and J by 0 bases, leaving 12 bases between them. Germline V gives CDR1 LGHDT, CDR2 YNNKEL (reference sequence). The CDR3 covers 15 residues. The CDR3 DNA is TGTGCCAGCAGCCGAGCGAGGGGGACTAACTATGGCTACACCTTC. Protein product: CASSRARGTNYGYTF.

The V call is TRBV27, the J call TRBJ2-4, with 8 bases aligning to TRBD1. The germline V gene encodes CDR1 MNHEY and CDR2 SMNVEV (reference sequence). This CDR3 comprises 19 residues. The trim removed 5 bases at V and 11 bases at J, leaving 26 bases unmatched. The CDR3 nucleotides read TGTGCCAGCAGTCCTATCACTCGGGTTGTCAGGGGGCAGAGGGGTGTTCAGTACTTC. Its protein product is CASSPITRVVRGQRGVQYF.

V is TRBV30 and J is TRBJ1-6; perhaps TRBD1 as D (5 bases). There are 14 residues in the CDR3. The germline V gene encodes CDR1 GTSNPN and CDR2 SVGIG (reference sequence). V lost 2 bases and J 10 bases, leaving 15 bases between the germline ends. The CDR3 DNA reads as TGTGCCTGGAGTCCCCCAGGGATGGGGTCACCCCTCCACTTT. Its translation: CAWSPPGMGSPLHF.